The clone carrying this T cell receptor beta chain was found once. The data originate from a study of blood T cell repertoires in COVID-19. Study-wide context: There were acute and convalescent COVID-19 samples, and they came from the United States, Italy and Spain.

TCRdb keeps only in-frame clones here, not all; method: immunoSEQ multiplex PCR. Altogether 200,000 or so clones are present, 89% being singletons, with the ten largest covering 5.5% to 8%. The receptor was isolated from a man in his sixties who had recovered from COVID-19. Sequenced material: peripheral blood.

In nucleotides, the CDR3 is TGTGCCAGCAGTGACCAGGAGAAAGGGGCGCAGTATTTT. Translated, it gives CASSDQEKGAQYF. The genes are TRBV6-4 and TRBJ2-3, with D possibly TRBD1 on 5 matching bases. Germline V gene lookup returns CDR1 MRHNA and CDR2 SNTAGT. Trimming stripped 2 bases from V and 10 bases from J, with 13 bases between. The CDR3 is 13 residues long.